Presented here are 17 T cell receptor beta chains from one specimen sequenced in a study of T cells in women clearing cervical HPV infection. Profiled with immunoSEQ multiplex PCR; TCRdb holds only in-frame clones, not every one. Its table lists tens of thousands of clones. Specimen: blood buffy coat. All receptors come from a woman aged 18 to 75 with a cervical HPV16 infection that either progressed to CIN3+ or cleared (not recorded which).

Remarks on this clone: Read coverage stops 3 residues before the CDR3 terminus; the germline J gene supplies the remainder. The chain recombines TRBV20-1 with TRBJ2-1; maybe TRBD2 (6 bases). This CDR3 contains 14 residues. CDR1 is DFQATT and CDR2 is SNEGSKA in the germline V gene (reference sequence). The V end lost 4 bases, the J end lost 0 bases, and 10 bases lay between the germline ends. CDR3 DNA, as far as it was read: TGCAGTGCTAACCGGGGGAACTCCTACAATGAG. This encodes CSANRGNSYNE. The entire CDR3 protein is CSANRGNSYNEQFF.

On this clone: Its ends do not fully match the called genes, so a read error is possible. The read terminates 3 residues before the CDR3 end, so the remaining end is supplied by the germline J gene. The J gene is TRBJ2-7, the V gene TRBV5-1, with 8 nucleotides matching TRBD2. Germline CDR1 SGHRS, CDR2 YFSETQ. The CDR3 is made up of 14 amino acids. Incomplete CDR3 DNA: TGCACCAGCAGCGCTCACACTAGCGGTTACGAG. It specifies CTSSAHTSGYE. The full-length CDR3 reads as CTSSAHTSGYEQYF.

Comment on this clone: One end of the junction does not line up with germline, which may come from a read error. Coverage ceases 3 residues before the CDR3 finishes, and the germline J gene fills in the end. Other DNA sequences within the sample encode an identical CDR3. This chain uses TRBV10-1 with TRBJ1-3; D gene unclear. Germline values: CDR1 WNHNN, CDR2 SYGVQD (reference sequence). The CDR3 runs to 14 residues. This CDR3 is CASSTGHSGNTIYF. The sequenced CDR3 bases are TGCGCCAGCTCGACGGGTCACTCTGGAAACACA.

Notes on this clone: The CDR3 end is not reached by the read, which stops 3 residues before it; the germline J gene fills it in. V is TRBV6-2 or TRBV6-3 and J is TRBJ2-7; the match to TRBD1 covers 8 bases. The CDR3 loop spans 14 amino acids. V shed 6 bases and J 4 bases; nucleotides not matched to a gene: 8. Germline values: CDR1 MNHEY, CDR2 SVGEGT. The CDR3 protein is CASSEAGGAYEQYF. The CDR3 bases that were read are TGTGCCAGCAGCGAGGCAGGGGGCGCTTACGAG.

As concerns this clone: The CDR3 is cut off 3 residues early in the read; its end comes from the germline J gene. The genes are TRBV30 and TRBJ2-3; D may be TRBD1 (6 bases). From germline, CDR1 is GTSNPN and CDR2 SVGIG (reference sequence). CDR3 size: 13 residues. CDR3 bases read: TGTGCCTGGAGTGTAACAGGGTCGATGACG. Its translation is CAWSVTGSMT. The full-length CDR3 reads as CAWSVTGSMTQYF.

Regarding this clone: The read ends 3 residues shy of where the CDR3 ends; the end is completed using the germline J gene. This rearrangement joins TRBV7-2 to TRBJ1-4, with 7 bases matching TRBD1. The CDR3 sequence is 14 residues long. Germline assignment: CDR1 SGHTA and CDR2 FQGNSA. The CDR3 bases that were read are TGTGCCAGCAGCTCTAGACAGGGACACTCACCA. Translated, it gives CASSSRQGHSP. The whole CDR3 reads CASSSRQGHSPLFF.

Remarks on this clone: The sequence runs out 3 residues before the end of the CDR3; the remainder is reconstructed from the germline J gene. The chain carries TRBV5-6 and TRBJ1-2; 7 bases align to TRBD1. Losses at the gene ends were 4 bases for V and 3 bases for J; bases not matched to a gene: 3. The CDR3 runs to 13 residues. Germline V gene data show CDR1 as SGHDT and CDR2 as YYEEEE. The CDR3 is CASSLGGDYGYTF. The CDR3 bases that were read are TGTGCCAGCAGCCTAGGGGGCGACTATGGC.

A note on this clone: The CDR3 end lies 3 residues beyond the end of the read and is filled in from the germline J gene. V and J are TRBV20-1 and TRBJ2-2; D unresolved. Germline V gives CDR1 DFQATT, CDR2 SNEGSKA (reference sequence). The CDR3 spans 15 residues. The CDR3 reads CSASQQSSYNSPLFF. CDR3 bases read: TGCAGTGCTAGTCAACAGAGCTCCTATAATTCACCG.

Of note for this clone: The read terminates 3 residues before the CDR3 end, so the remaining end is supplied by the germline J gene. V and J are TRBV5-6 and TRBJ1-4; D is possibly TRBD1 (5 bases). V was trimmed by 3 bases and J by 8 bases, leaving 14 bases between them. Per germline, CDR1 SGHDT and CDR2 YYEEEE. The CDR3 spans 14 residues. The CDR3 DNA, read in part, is TGTGCCAGCAGCTCGGCAGGGCTCTACGAAAAA. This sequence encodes CASSSAGLYEK. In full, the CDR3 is CASSSAGLYEKLFF.

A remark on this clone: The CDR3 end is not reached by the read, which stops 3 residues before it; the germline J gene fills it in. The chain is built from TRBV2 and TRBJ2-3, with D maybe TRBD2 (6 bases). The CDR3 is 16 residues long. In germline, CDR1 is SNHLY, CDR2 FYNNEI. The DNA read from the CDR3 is TGTGCCAGCAGTGAAGTGGGACTTTTAGCTACGGAGACG. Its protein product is CASSEVGLLATET. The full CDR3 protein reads CASSEVGLLATETQYF.

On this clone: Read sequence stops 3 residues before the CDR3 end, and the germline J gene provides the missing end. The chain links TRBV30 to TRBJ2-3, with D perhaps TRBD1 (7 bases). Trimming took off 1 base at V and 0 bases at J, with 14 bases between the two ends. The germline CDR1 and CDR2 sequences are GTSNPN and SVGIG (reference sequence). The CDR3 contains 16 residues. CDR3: CAWSEGRGASTDTQYF. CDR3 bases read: TGTGCCTGGAGTGAGGGCAGGGGGGCTAGCACAGATACG.

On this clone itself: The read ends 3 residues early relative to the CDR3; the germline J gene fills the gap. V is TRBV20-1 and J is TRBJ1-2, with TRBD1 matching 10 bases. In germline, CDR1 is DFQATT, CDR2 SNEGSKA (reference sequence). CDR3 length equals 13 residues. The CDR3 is CSARATGGYDYTF. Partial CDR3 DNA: TGCAGTGCTAGAGCGACAGGGGGCTACGAC.

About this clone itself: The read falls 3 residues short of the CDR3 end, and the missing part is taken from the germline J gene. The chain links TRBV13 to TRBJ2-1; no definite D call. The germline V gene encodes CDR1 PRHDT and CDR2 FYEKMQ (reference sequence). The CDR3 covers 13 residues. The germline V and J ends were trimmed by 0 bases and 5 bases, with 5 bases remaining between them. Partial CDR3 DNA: TGTGCCAGCAGCTTAGGCTATAACAATGAG. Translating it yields CASSLGYNNE. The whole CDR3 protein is CASSLGYNNEQFF.

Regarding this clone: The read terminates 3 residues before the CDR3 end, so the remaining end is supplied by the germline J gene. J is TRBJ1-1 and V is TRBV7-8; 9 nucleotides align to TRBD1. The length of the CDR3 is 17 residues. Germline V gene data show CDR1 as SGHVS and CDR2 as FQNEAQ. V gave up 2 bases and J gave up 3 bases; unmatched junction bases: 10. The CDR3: CASSLKQGAEKYTEAFF. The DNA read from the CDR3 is TGTGCCAGCAGCTTAAAACAGGGGGCGGAAAAATACACTGAA.

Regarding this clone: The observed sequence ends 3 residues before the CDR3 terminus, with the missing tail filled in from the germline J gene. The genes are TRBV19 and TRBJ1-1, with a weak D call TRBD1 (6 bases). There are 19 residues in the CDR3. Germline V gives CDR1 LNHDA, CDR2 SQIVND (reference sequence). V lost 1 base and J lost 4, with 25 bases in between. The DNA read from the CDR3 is TGTGCCAGTAGTATAGTTCGCTGGGAACAGGGAGGGGTATCCACTGAA. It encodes CASSIVRWEQGGVSTE. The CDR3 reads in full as CASSIVRWEQGGVSTEAFF.

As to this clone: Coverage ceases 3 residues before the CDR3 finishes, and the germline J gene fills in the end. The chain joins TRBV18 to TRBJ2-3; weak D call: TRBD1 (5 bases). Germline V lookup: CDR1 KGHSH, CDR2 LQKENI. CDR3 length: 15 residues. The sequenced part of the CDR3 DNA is TGTGCCAGCTCAACCCGACAAACGCAACAGGAGACG. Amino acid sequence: CASSTRQTQQET. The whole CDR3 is CASSTRQTQQETQYF.

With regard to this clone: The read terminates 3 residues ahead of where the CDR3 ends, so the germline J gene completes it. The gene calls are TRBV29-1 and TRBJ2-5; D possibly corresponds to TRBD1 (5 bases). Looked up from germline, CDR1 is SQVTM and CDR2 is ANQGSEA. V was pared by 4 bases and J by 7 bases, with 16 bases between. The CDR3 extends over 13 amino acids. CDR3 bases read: TGCAGCGTTGCGGGCAGGGCTAAGGGGACC. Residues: CSVAGRAKGT. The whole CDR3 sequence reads CSVAGRAKGTQYF.